This passage covers 27 T cell receptor beta chains from one sample sequenced in a study of monozygotic twins with inflammatory bowel disease. TCRdb re-called the 5' RACE reads, yielding one record per CDR3 amino acid sequence without DNA. This sample's table has tens of thousands of distinct CDR3 sequences. Sequenced sample: blood. The source of these receptors is a human donor with ulcerative colitis or Crohn's disease, or a healthy co-twin of an affected twin (not recorded which).

The rearrangement links TRBV28 to TRBJ1-5. The CDR3 extends over 15 amino acids. The germline V gene encodes CDR1 MDHEN and CDR2 SYDVKM. CDR3 in amino acids: CASDLSQDSNQPQHF.

The chain combines TRBV5-6 with TRBJ1-5; TCRdb gives TRBD1 as the D gene, but with no DNA this cannot be confirmed. The CDR3 is 16 residues long. Germline assignment: CDR1 SGHDT and CDR2 YYEEEE. The chain's CDR3 is CASSAETGDSNQPQHF.

The V call is TRBV27, the J call TRBJ1-5; the TRBD1 assignment by TCRdb is unverifiable without DNA. The CDR3 consists of 15 residues. CDR1 is MNHEY and CDR2 is SMNVEV in the germline V gene (reference sequence). CDR3 residues: CASSFEGISNQPQHF.

The gene calls are TRBV5-4 and TRBJ2-4; TCRdb proposes TRBD2, but this gene call is untestable without DNA. Germline V gives CDR1 SGHNT, CDR2 YYREEE (reference sequence). The CDR3 covers 17 residues. The CDR3 protein is CASSLTPTSGAKNIQYF.

This chain uses TRBV4-3 with TRBJ2-3; TCRdb's assignment of TRBD2 cannot be checked, as there is no DNA. Germline V gene lookup returns CDR1 LGHNA and CDR2 YSLEER. The CDR3 consists of 17 residues. The CDR3 spells CASSQDVGGESTDTQYF.

V and J are TRBV12-3 or TRBV12-4 and TRBJ2-5; as DNA is missing, the TRBD1 call by TCRdb cannot be tested. The CDR3 consists of 16 residues. The CDR3 here is CASSWGGGNLGETQYF.

The V and J genes are TRBV5-5 and TRBJ2-7; TCRdb proposes TRBD1, but this gene call is untestable without DNA. The CDR3 sequence is 14 residues long. Germline CDR1 reads SGHKS; CDR2 reads YYEKEE (reference sequence). CDR3 residues: CASSPPGQSYEQYF.

This sequence joins TRBV6-1 and TRBJ2-7; TCRdb's D gene call, TRBD1, goes unchecked for lack of DNA. The CDR3 loop spans 14 amino acids. Germline V gene data show CDR1 as MNHNS and CDR2 as SASEGT. The CDR3 loop is CASRLFGGSYEQYF.

The chain links TRBV28 to TRBJ1-1; the D call from TCRdb, TRBD1, cannot be confirmed without DNA. Germline V lookup: CDR1 MDHEN, CDR2 SYDVKM. There are 15 residues in the CDR3. CDR3: CASSPSSTPRTEAFF.

The chain carries TRBV4-3 and TRBJ1-1. The CDR3 covers 15 residues. Germline V gene lookup returns CDR1 LGHNA and CDR2 YSLEER. The CDR3 sequence: CASSQEDYRDSEAFF.

The rearrangement uses TRBV6-1 and TRBJ1-4; the TCRdb D gene call, TRBD1, has no DNA to confirm it. Per germline, CDR1 MNHNS and CDR2 SASEGT. The CDR3 loop spans 15 amino acids. CDR3: CASRKTGQTNEKLFF.

V usage is TRBV20-1 and J usage is TRBJ2-1. Germline V gene lookup returns CDR1 DFQATT and CDR2 SNEGSKA (reference sequence). The CDR3 covers 13 residues. CDR3 in amino acids: CSALGGSHNEQFF.

The genes are TRBV28 and TRBJ2-5; checking the TCRdb D call of TRBD1 is not possible without DNA. The V gene's germline CDR1 is MDHEN and CDR2 SYDVKM. The CDR3 is 14 residues long. The CDR3 sequence: CASSYLTGQETQYF.

The rearrangement links TRBV20-1 to TRBJ1-4; without DNA, the TCRdb call of TRBD1 cannot be checked. This CDR3 region has 14 residues. The germline CDR1 and CDR2 sequences are DFQATT and SNEGSKA (reference sequence). Here the CDR3 reads CSARVGGLNEKLFF.

The CDR3 here is CSVEASGRGTDTQYF. The chain is built from TRBV29-1 and TRBJ2-3; TCRdb's assignment of TRBD2 cannot be checked, as there is no DNA. CDR1 SQVTM and CDR2 ANQGSEA come from the germline V gene. The CDR3 runs to 15 residues.

V and J are TRBV10-3 and TRBJ2-4; the TRBD1 assignment by TCRdb is unverifiable without DNA. This CDR3 is 14 amino acids long. CDR1 ENHRY and CDR2 SYGVKD come from the germline V gene. CDR3 protein: CAISDAGQKNMQYF.

The gene calls are TRBV11-3 and TRBJ2-3; TCRdb names TRBD1, which stays unverified in the absence of DNA. From germline, CDR1 is SGHNT and CDR2 YENEEA. The CDR3 is 15 residues long. The CDR3 here is CASSLGSHYTDTQYF.

The V and J genes are TRBV11-2 and TRBJ2-3. The CDR3 is 13 residues long. Looked up from germline, CDR1 is SGHAT and CDR2 is FQNNGV. The CDR3 region is CASSSLSTDTQYF.

This chain connects TRBV2 to TRBJ2-7; the D call of TRBD1 rests on TCRdb alone, since no DNA is present to check it. Germline assignment: CDR1 SNHLY and CDR2 FYNNEI. The CDR3 is made up of 15 amino acids. The CDR3 loop reads CASSIDSNISYEQYF.

The rearrangement links TRBV28 to TRBJ2-1; no DNA is available, so the TRBD1 call from TCRdb remains unchecked. Germline CDR1 and CDR2: MDHEN and SYDVKM. The CDR3 totals 16 residues. CDR3 residues: CASSPGSGLGVNEQFF.

This rearrangement joins TRBV4-1 to TRBJ2-1; lacking DNA, the TRBD2 call made by TCRdb goes unchecked. The CDR3 is made up of 18 amino acids. The germline CDR1 and CDR2 sequences are MGHRA and YSYEKL. The CDR3 sequence is CASSQGLAGGSVRNEQFF.

This rearrangement joins TRBV7-8 to TRBJ1-5; TCRdb outputs TRBD1, but without DNA this stays unchecked. The CDR3 is 14 amino acids. Germline V gene sequence: CDR1 SGHVS, CDR2 FQNEAQ. The CDR3 here is CASSFGQGDQPQHF.

V and J are TRBV7-2 and TRBJ1-1. CDR1 is SGHTA, CDR2 FQGNSA, per germline. This CDR3 contains 14 residues. The chain's CDR3 is CASSFQATNTEAFF.

The V gene is TRBV20-1, the J gene TRBJ1-5; the TCRdb call, TRBD1, lacks DNA for checking. From germline, CDR1 is DFQATT and CDR2 SNEGSKA (reference sequence). The CDR3 is 14 residues long. The CDR3 is CSARPGQGNQPQHF.

The J gene is TRBJ2-7, the V gene TRBV5-6; the D call of TRBD1 rests on TCRdb alone, since no DNA is present to check it. This CDR3 contains 15 residues. CDR1 is SGHDT, CDR2 YYEEEE, per germline. This CDR3 is CASSSRQTPTYEQYF.

This rearrangement joins TRBV29-1 to TRBJ1-2; TCRdb proposes TRBD1, but this gene call is untestable without DNA. This CDR3 contains 14 residues. CDR1 is SQVTM, CDR2 ANQGSEA, per germline. The CDR3 sequence: CSVGGATRNYGYTF.

The chain couples TRBV21-1 to TRBJ2-3; TCRdb reports TRBD1, a call that lacks DNA to check it against. TRBV21-1 is reported as a pseudogene. The CDR3 runs 14 residues. The CDR3 loop reads CASSKRGQGDTQYF.